The 17 T cell receptor beta chains below all came from one sample that was sequenced in a study of T cell responses to AZD1222 COVID-19 vaccine. Clones were read by immunoSEQ multiplex PCR, and TCRdb kept only the in-frame ones, dropping some. The sample has 110,000 to 150,000 clones, more than 70% seen once. The sample was peripheral blood, taken 28 days after the second AZD1222 dose. Receptor source: an adult who received the AZD1222 COVID-19 vaccine.

The chain combines TRBV7-9 with TRBJ1-2; 9 positions agree with TRBD1. CDR3 length equals 12 residues. With 4 bases clipped from V and 6 bases from J, the junction kept 0 bases outside the gene matches. Germline assignment: CDR1 SEHNR and CDR2 FQNEAQ (reference sequence). As DNA, the CDR3 is TGTGCCAGCAGCTGGGACAGGGATGGCTACACCTTC. Translated: CASSWDRDGYTF.

In this sample, this clone turned up once. The CDR3 DNA is TGTGCCTGGAGTCGCCGCCGGACTAGCGGGAGGCTTTTCCATGAGCAGTTCTTC. This translates into CAWSRRRTSGRLFHEQFF. V is TRBV30 and J is TRBJ2-1, with 14 positions matching TRBD2. The J segment lost 8 bases and the V segment lost 2 bases, leaving 14 bases of the junction unmatched. The CDR3 length is 18 residues. Germline V gene sequence: CDR1 GTSNPN, CDR2 SVGIG (reference sequence).

This chain links TRBV7-2 with TRBJ1-5; 8 bases map to TRBD1. The CDR3 covers 14 residues. The trim removed 4 bases at V and 7 bases at J, leaving 6 bases unmatched. The germline V gene has CDR1 SGHTA and CDR2 FQGNSA. Written as DNA, the CDR3 is TGTGCCAGCAGCTCCCAGGGGGCGGAGCAGCCCCAGCATTTT. Protein: CASSSQGAEQPQHF.

This clone has a handful of counts. This chain uses TRBV30 with TRBJ1-1; no reliable D call. The germline CDR1 and CDR2 sequences are GTSNPN and SVGIG (reference sequence). Trimming left V 5 bases short and J 2 bases short, with 12 bases between. The CDR3 sequence is 13 residues long. CDR3 in DNA: TGTGCCTGGGAAAGGGTAGCTAACACTGAAGCTTTCTTT. It is translated as CAWERVANTEAFF.

The chain recombines TRBV19 with TRBJ2-1, with no clear D. This CDR3 region has 16 residues. Germline V CDR1 and CDR2: LNHDA, SQIVND (reference sequence). Trimming cost V 5 bases and J 0 bases, with 14 bases left between them. The CDR3 DNA follows: TGTGCCAGTAGTTTTGGGCAACACCCCTCCTACAATGAGCAGTTCTTC. Protein product: CASSFGQHPSYNEQFF. Using reference TRBV19 and TRBJ2-1 for the parts outside the CDR3, the full variable domain is DGGITQSPKYLFRKEGQNVTLSCEQNLNHDAMYWYRQDPGQGLRLIYYSQIVNDFQKGDIAEGYSVSREKKESFPLTVTSAQKNPTAFYLCASSFGQHPSYNEQFFGPGTRLTVL.

CDR3 amino acids: CASSRGQGSYEQYF. Here the CDR3 DNA reads TGTGCCAGCAGCCGCGGACAGGGCTCCTACGAGCAGTACTTC. V is TRBV11-2 and J is TRBJ2-7; 8 bases line up with TRBD1. Germline CDR1 and CDR2: SGHAT and FQNNGV. The CDR3 totals 14 residues. Unmatched junction bases numbered 3, after V lost 5 bases and J lost 0 bases. The full variable domain, its missing parts supplied by reference TRBV11-2 and TRBJ2-7, is EAGVAQSPRYKIIEKRQSVAFWCNPISGHATLYWYQQILGQGPKLLIQFQNNGVVDDSQLPKDRFSAERLKGVDSTLKIQPAKLEDSAVYLCASSRGQGSYEQYFGPGTRLTVT.

The genes are TRBV5-1 and TRBJ2-3; D gene ambiguous. The CDR3 totals 15 residues. The germline V gene encodes CDR1 SGHRS and CDR2 YFSETQ. The V and J ends lost 0 bases and 7 bases respectively, with 15 bases between them. This CDR3 reads CASSLAEGSRNTQYF. In DNA, the CDR3 is TGCGCCAGCAGCTTGGCCGAAGGTTCGCGGAATACGCAGTATTTT.

This rearrangement joins TRBV9 to TRBJ2-1, with D unresolved. The CDR3 has 11 residues. Trimming removed 4 bases at V and 10 bases at J, with 9 bases between. Germline V gene sequence: CDR1 SGDLS, CDR2 YYNGEE. The CDR3 spells CASSYHEEQFF. The DNA for the CDR3 is TGTGCCAGCAGCTACCACGAGGAGCAGTTCTTC.

The V call is TRBV21-1, the J call TRBJ2-5; the table's D call, TRBD2, was not checked against the DNA. TRBV21-1 is flagged as a pseudogene. The CDR3 totals 15 residues. The CDR3 coding sequence is TGTGCCAGCCCTAGGAGACGGGGAGCTCAAGAGACCCAGTACTTC. This sequence encodes CASPRRRGAQETQYF.

This chain connects TRBV24-1 to TRBJ2-1; weak D call: TRBD1 (7 bases). The CDR3 is 18 amino acids. Trimming shortened V by 3 bases and J by 3 bases, and 20 bases separated the two germline ends. Germline V lookup: CDR1 KGHDR, CDR2 SFDVKD. CDR3 coding DNA: TGTGCCACCAGTGATCCCGGCGGGGACAGCCCCAACTACAATGAGCAGTTCTTC. Encoded protein: CATSDPGGDSPNYNEQFF.

Only one count was recorded for this clone. The chain combines TRBV5-5 with TRBJ1-4; D is undetermined. CDR1 is SGHKS, CDR2 YYEKEE, per germline (reference sequence). V shed 4 bases and J shed 4 bases, with 8 bases lying between them. The CDR3 runs 13 residues. CDR3 in amino acids: CASSHRYNEKLFF. The CDR3 DNA sequence: TGTGCCAGCAGCCACCGATATAATGAAAAACTGTTTTTT.

The V gene is TRBV30, the J gene TRBJ1-1; D is possibly TRBD1 (5 bases). Looked up from germline, CDR1 is GTSNPN and CDR2 is SVGIG (reference sequence). There are 15 residues in the CDR3. The germline V and J ends were trimmed by 1 base and 1 base, with 13 bases remaining between them. The CDR3 region is CAWSALGGSNTEAFF. CDR3 DNA sequence: TGTGCCTGGAGTGCTCTCGGGGGTTCGAACACTGAAGCTTTCTTT.

J is TRBJ1-5 and V is TRBV5-1, with 8 bases identical to TRBD1. With V trimmed by 3 bases and J by 4 bases, 6 bases remained unmatched. Germline lookup yields CDR1 SGHRS and CDR2 YFSETQ. The CDR3 consists of 15 residues. CDR3 sequence reads: CASSSTGQVNQPQHF. CDR3 DNA: TGCGCCAGCAGCTCAACGGGACAGGTTAATCAGCCCCAGCATTTT.

The chain recombines TRBV4-1 with TRBJ2-3; D could derive from TRBD1 or TRBD2 (5 bases each). The V gene lost 4 bases and the J gene lost 2 bases, with 16 bases spanning the gap. Germline V gives CDR1 MGHRA, CDR2 YSYEKL. This CDR3 is built from 16 residues. The CDR3 here is CASSRQGGGNTDTQYF. CDR3 DNA sequence: TGCGCCAGCAGCCGGCAAGGTGGGGGAAACACAGATACGCAGTATTTT.

The chain is built from TRBV9 and TRBJ2-2; weak D call: TRBD1 (6 bases). The CDR3 is 15 amino acids. Germline CDR1 SGDLS, CDR2 YYNGEE. Trimming shortened V by 3 bases and J by 6 bases, and 15 bases separated the two germline ends. CDR3 amino acids: CASSELQGNAGELFF. CDR3 DNA sequence: TGTGCCAGCAGCGAACTACAGGGCAATGCCGGGGAGCTGTTTTTT.

V is TRBV20-1 and J is TRBJ2-7; D gene unclear. The V end was cut by 3 bases, the J end by 0 bases, with 9 bases between. Germline values: CDR1 DFQATT, CDR2 SNEGSKA (reference sequence). This CDR3 region has 13 residues. The CDR3 nucleotides read TGCAGTGCTAGTCTGTCCAACTCCTACGAGCAGTACTTC. This translates into CSASLSNSYEQYF.

The chain is built from TRBV9 and TRBJ1-3, with TRBD1 as a possible D gene (6 bases). V was clipped by 3 bases and J by 2 bases, with 9 bases between them. CDR1 and CDR2 from the germline V gene are SGDLS and YYNGEE. This CDR3 is built from 14 residues. DNA of the CDR3: TGTGCCAGCAGCGCGCGACAGGCTGGAAACACCATATATTTT. Its translation: CASSARQAGNTIYF.